Detailed here is one TCR beta chain. Its antigen is as yet unknown. The sample originates from a study of OX40 agonist ivuxolimab in advanced cancers. Whole-study context: The study reported partial responses in three patients: one hepatocellular carcinoma, two cutaneous melanoma.

Sequencing used immunoSEQ multiplex PCR; TCRdb keeps in-frame clones, though not all of them. The profile shows around 67,000 clones, approximately 93% of them singletons. The CDR3 covers 14 residues. V lost 4 bases to trimming and J lost 3 bases, with 12 bases between them. In germline, CDR1 is SNHLY, CDR2 FYNNEI. Study-wide results and limits: Determination of antigen specificity was not performed for the expanded peripheral T cells. Circulating CD4+ and CD8+ T cells showed clonal expansion by week 6 at 0.1 to 3.0 mg/kg.

The source was CD4+ or CD8+ T cells sorted from blood, collected in a trial of the OX40 agonist ivuxolimab. This receptor was taken from an adult with an advanced solid tumor such as melanoma, head and neck, liver or kidney cancer. The V and J genes are TRBV2 and TRBJ1-1, with D uncertain. The CDR3 coding sequence is TGTGCCAGCAGTGTACTTGGTGGGGACACTGAAGCTTTCTTT. This sequence encodes CASSVLGGDTEAFF.